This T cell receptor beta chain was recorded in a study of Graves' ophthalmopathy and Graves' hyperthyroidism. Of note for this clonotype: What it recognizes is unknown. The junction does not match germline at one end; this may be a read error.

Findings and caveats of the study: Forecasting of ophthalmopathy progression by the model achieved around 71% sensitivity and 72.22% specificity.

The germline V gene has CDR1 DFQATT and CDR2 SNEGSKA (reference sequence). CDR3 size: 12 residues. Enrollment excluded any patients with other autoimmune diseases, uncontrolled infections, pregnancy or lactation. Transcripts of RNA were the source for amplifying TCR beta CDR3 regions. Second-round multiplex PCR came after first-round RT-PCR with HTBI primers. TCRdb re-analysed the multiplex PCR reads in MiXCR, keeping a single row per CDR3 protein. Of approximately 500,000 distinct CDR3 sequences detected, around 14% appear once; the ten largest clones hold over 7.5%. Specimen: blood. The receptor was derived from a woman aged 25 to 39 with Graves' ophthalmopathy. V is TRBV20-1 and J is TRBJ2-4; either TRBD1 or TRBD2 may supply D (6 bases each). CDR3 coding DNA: TGCAGTGCTAGCCAGCGCGGGGACATTAAGTACTTC. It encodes CSASQRGDIKYF.